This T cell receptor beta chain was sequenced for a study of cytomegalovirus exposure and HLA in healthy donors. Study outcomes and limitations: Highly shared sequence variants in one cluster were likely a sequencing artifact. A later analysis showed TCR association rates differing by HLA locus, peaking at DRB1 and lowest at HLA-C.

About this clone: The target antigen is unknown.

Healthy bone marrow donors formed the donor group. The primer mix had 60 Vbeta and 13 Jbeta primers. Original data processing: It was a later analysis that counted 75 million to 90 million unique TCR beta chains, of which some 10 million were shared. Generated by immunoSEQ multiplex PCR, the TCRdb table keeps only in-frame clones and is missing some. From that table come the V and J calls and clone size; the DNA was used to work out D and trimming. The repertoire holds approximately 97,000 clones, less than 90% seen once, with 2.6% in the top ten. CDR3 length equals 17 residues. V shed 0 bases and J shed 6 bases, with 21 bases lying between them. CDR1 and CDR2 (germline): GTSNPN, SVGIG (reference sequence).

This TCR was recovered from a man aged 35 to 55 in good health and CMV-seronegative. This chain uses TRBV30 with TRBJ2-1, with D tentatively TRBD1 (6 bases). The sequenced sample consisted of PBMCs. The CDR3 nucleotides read TGTGCCTGGAGTGTAAAGTTAGGTTGGACAGAGGGCAATGAGCAGTTCTTC. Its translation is CAWSVKLGWTEGNEQFF.